This T cell receptor beta chain was identified during a study of T cell clones after liver transplantation (dated by TCRdb to about 2019). A note on the overall study: The samples were obtained from ITN030ST, a randomized trial that attempted immunosuppression withdrawal within 2 years after liver transplantation. Donor-reactive T cell clones were identified by TCRbeta sequencing following a pre-transplant mixed lymphocyte reaction and were subsequently tracked in post-transplant blood. As an antigen-independent comparator for donor-reactive sequences, third party-reactive TCRbeta sequences were also identified from pre-transplant MLRs. Of the eight recipients, a few were HCV-positive, while the remaining recipients had been transplanted for non-autoimmune, non-viral indications. The subjects received no induction therapy and were kept on standard immunosuppression until randomization at 12-24 months post-transplant. To count as tolerant, a recipient had to stay completely off immunosuppression for at least one year without liver enzymes climbing beyond twice the upper limit of normal. Blood samples were taken pre-transplant, pre-randomization before withdrawal, and post-randomization after full withdrawal or failed withdrawal. The study cohort included 8 liver transplant recipients, of whom 3 were classified as tolerant and 5 as non-tolerant.

Using immunoSEQ, frozen genomic DNA was subjected to high-throughput TCRbeta CDR3 sequencing, a process that included PCR amplification, mapping, bias correction and internal controls. For the original study's pipeline: Productive rearrangements were kept, and unique TCRbeta sequences were defined by CDR3 nucleotide sequence plus V and J gene. A sequence counted as donor-reactive only if the sequence showed at least 5-fold expansion in CFSE-low cells compared with unstimulated pre-transplant cells and had a frequency of at least 0.01%. Minimum frequency thresholds were set for each subject based on the unstimulated sample with the lowest template count, ensuring at least 90% detection power. Jensen-Shannon divergence between the top 1000 TCRbeta sequences post- versus pre-transplant served as the measure of repertoire turnover. Two-sided Fisher's exact tests were used to test for changes in the detection of donor-reactive sequences. Here the immuneACCESS table is served through TCRdb, limited to in-frame sequences with V and J called. Missing clones are a known gap in these copies; in checked studies unresolved V genes cover under half, and the rest lacks a known reason. D and trimming come from the DNA, and the V and J calls and clone size come from that table. Present in this sample are under 150,000 clones, around nine tenths of which were seen just once. The ten largest account for roughly 0.8% of the sample.

Details on this clone: Its antigen is not yet known. No much larger clone exists at a distance of one base, and base qualities are not known.

What the work shows at the level of the full study, not this receptor alone: When repertoire turnover was accounted for, significantly reduced detection of donor-reactive sequences was found in 7 of 8 subjects for CD4 and in 8 of 8 subjects for CD8. Because of small, heterogeneous patient numbers and non-standardized post-transplant time points, the conclusions were only preliminary. Low numbers of available donor cells limited the measurable donor-reactive repertoire in two subjects. A greater decline was seen for donor-reactive sequences than for third party-reactive sequences, suggesting partial antigen-specific deletion unrelated to withdrawal success. In most of the 8 subjects, regardless of tolerance or HCV status, circulating donor-reactive CD4 TCRbeta sequences dropped significantly post-transplant. Because allograft tissue specimens were not available, migration of donor-reactive T cells into the graft, rather than deletion, may have occurred.

As encoded in the germline V gene, CDR1 is SGHTS while CDR2 is YDEGEE. From cysteine to phenylalanine, the CDR3 is 16 amino acids long. Only the CDR3 region is kept as DNA, spanning 48 bases read in frame from base 1. V was cut back by 0 bases and J by 4 bases, leaving a gap of 14 bases between them. Thawed unstimulated PBMCs were stained for CD3, CD4 and CD8 and FACS-sorted into CD3+CD4+ and CD3+CD8+ populations. All 8 studied subjects were randomized to immunosuppression withdrawal. The Qiagen DNeasy Blood and Tissue Kit was used to isolate genomic DNA. This clonotype was sampled from a human patient who received a liver transplant. After a transplant, the graft donor may have provided part of the T cells. The sequencing used CD4+ T cells from blood, collected 12 months after liver transplant. The chain uses TRBV5-8 and TRBJ2-1, with the D call perhaps TRBD1 or TRBD2, as 5 bases match in each case. The CDR3 sequence is CASSLGPGTVYNEQFF. The DNA sequence follows: TGTGCCAGCAGCTTGGGTCCAGGGACCGTATACAATGAGCAGTTCTTC.